A single sample gave rise to the 6 T cell receptor beta chains below, sequenced in a study of blood T cell repertoires in COVID-19. Sequenced by immunoSEQ multiplex PCR; TCRdb stores in-frame clones only, minus some. The sample has approximately 260,000 clones; approximately 90% are singletons. Material for sequencing was PBMCs or T cells enriched from blood (not recorded which). The receptors were sampled from a young woman who had recovered from COVID-19.

This chain joins TRBV10-3 and TRBJ2-3; D may be TRBD2 (6 bases). The V gene's germline CDR1 is ENHRY and CDR2 SYGVKD. The CDR3 sequence is 17 residues long. The V gene lost 0 bases and the J gene lost 0 bases, with 13 bases spanning the gap. The CDR3 sequence is CAISESFGGTSTDTQYF. Written as DNA, the CDR3 is TGTGCCATCAGTGAGTCGTTCGGGGGAACTAGCACAGATACGCAGTATTTT.

The rearrangement links TRBV6-5 to TRBJ2-3, with 11 bases matching TRBD2. The CDR3 totals 14 residues. Germline trimming cut 4 bases from V and 5 bases from J; bases unmatched to any gene: 2. Germline V lookup: CDR1 MNHEY, CDR2 SVGAGI. CDR3 loop: CASSSGLAGDTQYF. CDR3 in DNA: TGTGCCAGCAGTTCCGGACTAGCGGGAGATACGCAGTATTTT.

This chain uses TRBV4-3 with TRBJ1-2, with 9 positions matching TRBD1. V shed 4 bases and J 6 bases; nucleotides not matched to a gene: 12. The CDR3 loop spans 16 amino acids. Germline values: CDR1 LGHNA, CDR2 YSLEER. The DNA for the CDR3 is TGCGCCAGCAGCCGGGCAGGACAGGGGTTGTTTAATGGCTACACCTTC. The encoded protein is CASSRAGQGLFNGYTF.

The genes are TRBV28 and TRBJ1-6; 9 bases agree with TRBD1. The V segment lost 2 bases and the J segment 10 bases; nucleotides outside the gene matches: 6. Germline loops: CDR1 MDHEN, CDR2 SYDVKM. The length of the CDR3 is 15 residues. The CDR3 loop reads CASSLRTGDVSPLHF. CDR3 nucleotide sequence: TGTGCCAGCAGTTTACGGACAGGGGATGTGTCACCCCTCCACTTT.

The chain carries TRBV3-1 (or the pseudogene TRBV3-2) and TRBJ1-4; D may be TRBD1 (5 bases). This CDR3 comprises 15 residues. CDR1 and CDR2 (germline): LGHDT, YNNKEL (reference sequence). Trimming shortened V by 0 bases and J by 8 bases, and 13 bases separated the two germline ends. The CDR3 DNA is TGTGCCAGCAGCCAAGACAGGGCTAAAGGAGAAAAACTGTTTTTT. This gives the protein CASSQDRAKGEKLFF.

The J gene is TRBJ1-2, the V gene TRBV3-1 (or the pseudogene TRBV3-2), with D uncertain. This CDR3 has 13 residues. The V and J ends lost 4 bases and 3 bases respectively, with 9 bases between them. From germline, CDR1 is LGHDT and CDR2 YNNKEL (reference sequence). This CDR3 is CASSPGAYYGYTF. The DNA of the CDR3 is TGTGCCAGCAGCCCCGGTGCTTACTATGGCTACACCTTC.